One and the same sample provided the 26 T cell receptor beta chains below, sequenced in a study of response to subunit inactivated influenza vaccine. TCRdb ran MiXCR on the RT-PCR reads and lists one entry per CDR3 protein. The profile shows 550,000 to 800,000 distinct CDR3 sequences, about 14% of them singletons. The sample consisted of PBMCs from blood, taken 14 days before vaccination. All receptors come from a man in his forties or fifties who received an inactivated influenza vaccine.

The CDR3 reads CSTFTPGLAEQFF. The DNA of the CDR3 is TGCAGTACTTTCACCCCGGGACTAGCTGAGCAGTTCTTC. This sequence joins TRBV20-1 and TRBJ2-1; 9 bases line up with TRBD2. V was pared by 8 bases and J by 9 bases, with 11 bases of the junction left unmatched. CDR3 size: 13 residues. Germline V gene sequence: CDR1 DFQATT, CDR2 SNEGSKA (reference sequence).

This clonotype has a handful of counts. The CDR3 bases are TGTGCCAGCAGCTTAGGGAGCTACGGCAGCTACACCTTC. Protein: CASSLGSYGSYTF. This chain links TRBV7-9 with TRBJ1-2, with D uncertain. CDR1 and CDR2 from the germline V gene are SEHNR and FQNEAQ (reference sequence). V was shortened by 1 base and J by 9 bases, with 12 bases between the two germline ends. CDR3 length: 13 amino acids.

This clonotype came up a few times. The V call is TRBV4-1, the J call TRBJ1-1; no clear D gene. Germline V gives CDR1 MGHRA, CDR2 YSYEKL. This CDR3 spans 15 amino acids. V lost 0 bases and J 10 bases, leaving 18 bases between the germline ends. The CDR3 nucleotides are TGCGCCAGCAGCCAAGATCCTGCAGTTCGTGTTCGAGCTTTCTTT. Its protein product is CASSQDPAVRVRAFF.

This clonotype was recorded a few times. The chain recombines TRBV10-3 with TRBJ1-2, with D tentatively TRBD1 (5 bases). CDR3 length equals 14 residues. V lost 3 bases, J lost 5 bases, and 13 bases lay in between. Germline V gene lookup returns CDR1 ENHRY and CDR2 SYGVKD. CDR3 protein: CAISDYRDGYGYTF. The CDR3 bases are TGTGCCATCAGTGATTATCGGGACGGATATGGCTACACCTTC.

The chain couples TRBV5-5 to TRBJ2-7; D gene uncertain. CDR3 length equals 15 residues. The germline V gene encodes CDR1 SGHKS and CDR2 YYEKEE (reference sequence). V lost 2 bases and J lost 2, with 14 bases in between. CDR3 protein: CASSFNPSLPYEQYF. In DNA form, the CDR3 reads TGTGCCAGCAGCTTCAACCCCTCACTCCCCTACGAGCAGTACTTC.

This clonotype was counted between two and nine times. The chain recombines TRBV12-3 or TRBV12-4 with TRBJ1-3; D is possibly TRBD1 (5 bases). The CDR3 has 14 amino acids. Trimming took off 6 bases at V and 0 bases at J, with 9 bases between the two ends. The CDR3 loop is CASSTGFSGNTIYF. The CDR3 DNA reads as TGTGCCAGCAGCACAGGCTTCTCTGGAAACACCATATATTTT.

This chain uses TRBV20-1 with TRBJ1-1, with no clear D. Trimming stripped 6 bases from V and 2 bases from J, with 16 bases between. Germline CDR1 DFQATT, CDR2 SNEGSKA (reference sequence). This CDR3 has 14 amino acids. This CDR3 reads CSAPSQPANTEAFF. The CDR3 nucleotides read TGCAGTGCCCCTTCGCAGCCAGCTAACACTGAAGCTTTCTTT.

The chain employs TRBV7-2 and TRBJ1-1; D unclear. The CDR3 contains 13 residues. Germline assignment: CDR1 SGHTA and CDR2 FQGNSA. V lost 2 bases and J 7 bases, leaving 11 bases between the germline ends. The CDR3 sequence: CASSLSKGSEAFF. Written as DNA, the CDR3 is TGTGCCAGCAGCTTAAGTAAAGGAAGTGAAGCTTTCTTT.

The genes are TRBV20-1 and TRBJ2-1, with 7 bases lining up with TRBD2. V lost 4 bases and J lost 4; bases outside the gene matches: 1. The CDR3 extends over 12 amino acids. Germline V gene lookup returns CDR1 DFQATT and CDR2 SNEGSKA (reference sequence). The CDR3 is CSATRGYNEQFF. CDR3 in DNA: TGCAGTGCTACGCGGGGGTACAATGAGCAGTTCTTC.

At least ten counts were recorded for this clonotype. The rearrangement links TRBV6-2 or TRBV6-3 to TRBJ2-1; no definite D call. CDR1 is MNHEY and CDR2 is SVGEGT in the germline V gene. V was cut by 2 bases and J by 9 bases, with 11 bases left in between. The CDR3 runs to 13 residues. CDR3 protein: CASSYEIDREQFF. The CDR3 bases are TGTGCCAGCAGTTACGAGATTGACCGTGAGCAGTTCTTC.

This clonotype was picked up a small number of times. The chain joins TRBV27 to TRBJ2-1; 7 nucleotides match TRBD1. The CDR3 is 14 residues long. The V gene end was trimmed by 5 bases and the J gene end by 4 bases; junction bases not matched to a gene: 5. Per germline, CDR1 MNHEY and CDR2 SMNVEV (reference sequence). Here the CDR3 DNA reads TGTGCCAGCAGTCCAAAGACAGGGTACAATGAGCAGTTCTTC. This encodes CASSPKTGYNEQFF.

The table lists this clonotype with a few counts. This CDR3 reads CSATNDRVTVYEQYF. The DNA for the CDR3 is TGCAGTGCTACCAATGACAGGGTCACGGTCTACGAGCAGTACTTC. The rearrangement joins TRBV20-1 to TRBJ2-7, with 7 bases fitting TRBD1. Germline lookup yields CDR1 DFQATT and CDR2 SNEGSKA (reference sequence). The CDR3 has 15 amino acids. Losses at the gene ends were 4 bases for V and 3 bases for J; bases not matched to a gene: 12.

V and J are TRBV19 and TRBJ1-6; TRBD1 is a possible D gene (6 bases). This CDR3 has 13 residues. CDR1 is LNHDA and CDR2 is SQIVND in the germline V gene (reference sequence). V dropped 11 bases and J dropped 3 bases, with 11 bases sitting between them. The CDR3 loop reads CAAADSYNSPLHF. Here the CDR3 DNA reads TGTGCCGCCGCGGACAGCTATAATTCACCCCTCCACTTT. The whole variable domain, remainder taken from reference TRBV19 and TRBJ1-6, is DGGITQSPKYLFRKEGQNVTLSCEQNLNHDAMYWYRQDPGQGLRLIYYSQIVNDFQKGDIAEGYSVSREKKESFPLTVTSAQKNPTAFYLCAAADSYNSPLHFGNGTRLTVT.

The genes are TRBV11-2 and TRBJ1-2; D unresolved. Trimming took 4 bases from V and 8 from J, leaving 11 bases between them. The CDR3 totals 12 residues. Per the germline V gene, CDR1 is SGHAT and CDR2 is FQNNGV. The CDR3: CASSSPDPGYTF. CDR3 DNA: TGTGCCAGCAGCTCACCTGACCCGGGCTACACCTTC.

This sequence joins TRBV20-1 and TRBJ1-3; 9 bases are a match to TRBD1. The ends lost 4 bases at V and 7 bases at J; junction bases unmatched: 5. In germline, CDR1 is DFQATT, CDR2 SNEGSKA (reference sequence). This CDR3 comprises 13 residues. CDR3 bases: TGCAGTGCTATAATTACAGGGGGCAACACCATATATTTT. Its protein product is CSAIITGGNTIYF.

This clonotype was counted only a few times. This sequence joins TRBV20-1 and TRBJ2-7; D not resolved. V was trimmed by 6 bases and J by 6 bases, leaving 9 bases between them. Germline loops: CDR1 DFQATT, CDR2 SNEGSKA (reference sequence). This CDR3 contains 10 residues. The chain's CDR3 is CSARKGEQYF. The CDR3 DNA is TGCAGTGCGCGCAAGGGCGAGCAGTACTTC.

The table lists this clonotype with a few counts. J is TRBJ2-1 and V is TRBV6-5; 8 positions agree with TRBD1. The CDR3 is 14 residues long. The V and J ends lost 1 base and 13 bases, in that order; junction bases with no gene match: 9. The germline V gene encodes CDR1 MNHEY and CDR2 SVGAGI. The CDR3 sequence: CASSYYTQGQEQFF. The DNA for the CDR3 is TGTGCCAGCAGTTACTATACCCAGGGACAGGAACAGTTCTTC.

This sequence joins TRBV6-4 and TRBJ2-3; 11 bases fit TRBD2. The ends lost 0 bases at V and 4 bases at J; junction bases unmatched: 0. The CDR3 covers 15 residues. Germline loops: CDR1 MRHNA, CDR2 SNTAGT. The CDR3 loop is CASSDSGLAADTQYF. CDR3 DNA: TGTGCCAGCAGTGACTCGGGACTAGCGGCAGATACGCAGTATTTT.

This clonotype has a single count. One junction end disagrees with the germline gene, perhaps due to a read error. The rearrangement uses TRBV12-3 or TRBV12-4 and TRBJ2-7, with 10 bases that match TRBD1. The CDR3 consists of 14 residues. The DNA of the CDR3 is TGTGCCAGCAGTTTAGGTGTAAGGACAGGGGGAGTGAACTTC. Translation gives CASSLGVRTGGVNF.

This clonotype was recorded many times. One junction end does not reproduce the germline sequence, and a read error may be involved. The V and J genes are TRBV12-3 or TRBV12-4 and TRBJ2-7, with TRBD2 as a possible D gene (6 bases). The CDR3 contains 15 residues. CDR3 protein: CASSLAVRGPYEQYF. CDR3 bases: TGTGCCAGCAGCTTAGCGGTTCGGGGCCCCTACGAGCAGTACTTC.

This clonotype was seen a handful of times. CDR3 sequence (DNA): TGTGCCAGCAGCGGATATAATCAGCCCCAGCATTTT. Protein sequence: CASSGYNQPQHF. This chain connects TRBV7-2 to TRBJ1-5; D not certain. This CDR3 has 12 amino acids. Between the trimmed V and J ends, which lost 5 bases and 4 bases, there was a span of 6 bases. In germline, CDR1 is SGHTA, CDR2 FQGNSA. Based on the CDR3 plus reference TRBV7-2 and TRBJ1-5, the full variable domain is GAGVSQSPSNKVTEKGKDVELRCDPISGHTALYWYRQSLGQGLEFLIYFQGNSAPDKSGLPSDRFSAERTGGSVSTLTIQRTQQEDSAVYLCASSGYNQPQHFGDGTRLSIL.

This clonotype turned up a few times. This chain joins TRBV5-1 and TRBJ1-1; D gene unclear. CDR3 size: 14 residues. Trimming pared 3 bases from V and 1 base from J, leaving 10 bases between. The germline gives CDR1 SGHRS, CDR2 YFSETQ. The CDR3 DNA reads TGCGCCAGCAGCTCTCAGACTGGGAACACTGAAGCTTTCTTT. Protein sequence: CASSSQTGNTEAFF.

A few counts support this clonotype. The gene calls are TRBV28 and TRBJ1-4; D gene uncertain. V lost 5 bases, J lost 5 bases, and 9 bases lay in between. Germline V gene data show CDR1 as MDHEN and CDR2 as SYDVKM. The CDR3 has 13 residues. For the CDR3, the DNA is TGTGCCAGCAGTCTGCCTCGAAATGAAAAACTGTTTTTT. Protein sequence: CASSLPRNEKLFF.

In its sample, this clonotype was seen a few times. The chain combines TRBV20-1 with TRBJ1-4; D gene uncertain. CDR1 is DFQATT, CDR2 SNEGSKA, per germline (reference sequence). This CDR3 region has 14 residues. V was cut by 3 bases and J by 8 bases, with 16 bases left in between. CDR3 sequence reads: CSASWGAKNEKLFF. As DNA, the CDR3 is TGCAGTGCTAGTTGGGGAGCCAAGAACGAAAAACTGTTTTTT.

The rearrangement joins TRBV4-3 to TRBJ1-1; no definite D call. Germline V CDR1 and CDR2: LGHNA, YSLEER. The CDR3 sequence is 15 residues long. V shed 1 base and J shed 0 bases, with 9 bases lying between them. The chain's CDR3 is CASSQGKHLNTEAFF. The CDR3 nucleotides read TGCGCCAGCAGCCAAGGCAAACACCTGAACACTGAAGCTTTCTTT.

This chain joins TRBV29-1 and TRBJ2-7, with a weak D call TRBD1 (6 bases). Germline CDR1 and CDR2: SQVTM and ANQGSEA. The V end was cut by 7 bases, the J end by 3 bases, with 25 bases between. This CDR3 spans 16 amino acids. The CDR3 region is CSAKVGRGAYYYEQYF. The DNA for the CDR3 is TGCAGCGCCAAGGTCGGCAGGGGCGCTTACTACTACGAGCAGTACTTC.